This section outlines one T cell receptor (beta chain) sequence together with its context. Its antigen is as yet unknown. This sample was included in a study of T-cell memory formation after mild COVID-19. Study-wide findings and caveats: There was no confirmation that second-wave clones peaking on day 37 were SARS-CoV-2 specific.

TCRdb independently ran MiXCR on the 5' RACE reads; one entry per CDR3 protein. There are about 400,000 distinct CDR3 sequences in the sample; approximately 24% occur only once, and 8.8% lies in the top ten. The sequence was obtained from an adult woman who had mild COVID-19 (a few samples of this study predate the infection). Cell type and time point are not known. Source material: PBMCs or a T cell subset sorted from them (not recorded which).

The CDR3 nucleotides are TGCGCCAGCAGCCAACCCCTGGTAGCAAACTATGGCTACACCTTC. Translating it yields CASSQPLVANYGYTF. This chain connects TRBV4-1 to TRBJ1-2; D not certain. CDR3 size: 15 residues. In germline, CDR1 is MGHRA, CDR2 YSYEKL. Trimming removed 2 bases at V and 2 bases at J, with 12 bases between.